What follows describes a single TCR beta chain. Original methodology: Amplifying reference gene primers gave estimates of nucleated cell counts. The repertoire was sequenced with immunoSEQ multiplex PCR; TCRdb's copy has only in-frame clones and lacks some. V, J and clone size derive from that table, while D and trimming were established from the DNA sequence. This sample has around 400,000 clones, with around 83% found just once. Each participant's cohort was designated according to participant-reported clinical history. The sample belongs to a study of blood T cell repertoires in COVID-19. Study details: The samples span acute and convalescent COVID-19 from the United States, Italy and Spain. T cells, B-cell-depleted T cells, or PBMCs supplied cDNA or gDNA.

This CDR3 has 18 amino acids. CDR1 and CDR2 from the germline V gene are LGHNA and YNFKEQ. V shed 2 bases and J 1 base; nucleotides not matched to a gene: 6. Material for sequencing was PBMCs or T cells enriched from blood (not recorded which). This chain links TRBV4-2 with TRBJ2-2; 11 bases map to TRBD2. The sequence derives from a woman aged 50 to 60 who had recovered from COVID-19. This CDR3 is CASSQSPLAGGNTGELFF. In nucleotides, the CDR3 is TGTGCCAGCAGCCAATCCCCCCTAGCGGGGGGGAACACCGGGGAGCTGTTTTTT.